Each of the 27 T cell receptor beta chains below was sequenced from the same sample in a study of shared clonotypes between healthy human individuals. Only in-frame clones appear in the TCRdb table, and some are missing; sequencing was by immunoSEQ multiplex PCR. The sample lists about 1.1 million clones, approximately 75% occurring once. Sequencing input: memory CD4+ T cells from PBMCs. Regarding subset: CD45RA-negative fraction. Every receptor here comes from a man aged 18 to 29 in good health. Some clones in this sample may be carry-over from other donors' samples.

This chain joins TRBV28 and TRBJ2-6; D unresolved. This CDR3 spans 15 amino acids. V lost 5 bases and J 0 bases, leaving 8 bases between the germline ends. From germline, CDR1 is MDHEN and CDR2 SYDVKM. In DNA form, the CDR3 reads TGTGCCAGCAGTCCTACCCCCTCTGGGGCCAACGTCCTGACTTTC. It translates to CASSPTPSGANVLTF.

A single count supports this clone. J is TRBJ2-2 and V is TRBV7-9, with D possibly TRBD2 on 6 matching bases. Germline V gives CDR1 SEHNR, CDR2 FQNEAQ (reference sequence). Trimming took off 7 bases at V and 0 bases at J, with 15 bases between the two ends. The CDR3 totals 16 residues. Here the CDR3 reads CASKVGGAANTGELFF. CDR3 coding DNA: TGTGCCAGCAAGGTCGGCGGGGCGGCGAACACCGGGGAGCTGTTTTTT.

The chain carries TRBV6-5 and TRBJ1-1, with a tentative D call TRBD1 (6 bases). With 6 bases removed from V and 11 bases from J, the gap between germline ends came to 13 bases. This CDR3 is built from 11 residues. In germline, CDR1 is MNHEY, CDR2 SVGAGI. This chain's CDR3 is CASSFRGTAFF. CDR3 DNA sequence: TGTGCCAGCAGCTTCAGGGGTACGGCTTTCTTT.

V and J are TRBV28 and TRBJ2-2, with unresolved D. The length of the CDR3 is 13 residues. Germline loops: CDR1 MDHEN, CDR2 SYDVKM. V was shortened by 2 bases and J by 6 bases, with 7 bases between the two germline ends. Written as DNA, the CDR3 is TGTGCCAGCAGTTTACCGTGGGCCGGGGAGCTGTTTTTT. Amino acid sequence: CASSLPWAGELFF.

J is TRBJ2-3 and V is TRBV5-1; 14 nucleotides agree with TRBD2. CDR1 and CDR2 from the germline V gene are SGHRS and YFSETQ. The V gene end was trimmed by 3 bases and the J gene end by 5 bases; junction bases not matched to a gene: 17. The CDR3 covers 20 residues. The CDR3 coding sequence is TGCGCCAGCAGCTACGGGTCCGGGACTAGCGGGAGTGGTGCAATAGATACGCAGTATTTT. Translating gives CASSYGSGTSGSGAIDTQYF.

The rearrangement uses TRBV6-1 and TRBJ2-7; D might be TRBD2 (6 bases). Germline loops: CDR1 MNHNS, CDR2 SASEGT. With 4 bases removed from V and 5 bases from J, the gap between germline ends came to 21 bases. The CDR3 is 16 amino acids. The CDR3 DNA reads TGTGCCAGCAGTGTTTATGGGACTCAAAATGTCCACGAGCAGTACTTC. Its translation is CASSVYGTQNVHEQYF.

The chain has TRBV6-6 and TRBJ1-5; D gene unclear. Trimming took 3 bases from V and 2 from J, leaving 8 bases between them. The V gene's germline CDR1 is MNHNY and CDR2 SVGAGI (reference sequence). The CDR3 consists of 14 residues. The CDR3 loop reads CASSYISGNQPQHF. The CDR3 DNA is TGTGCCAGCAGTTATATTTCGGGCAATCAGCCCCAGCATTTT.

This clone has just a few counts. The V and J genes are TRBV5-6 and TRBJ2-7; D is unresolved. Looked up from germline, CDR1 is SGHDT and CDR2 is YYEEEE. This CDR3 comprises 15 residues. The V gene lost 0 bases and the J gene lost 0 bases, with 10 bases spanning the gap. CDR3 DNA sequence: TGTGCCAGCAGCTTGGGTCTATCCAACTCCTACGAGCAGTACTTC. Its protein is CASSLGLSNSYEQYF.

The CDR3 DNA reads as TGTGCCAGCAGTGCGTACTCTGGAAACACCATATATTTT. Its protein product is CASSAYSGNTIYF. The V and J genes are TRBV27 and TRBJ1-3; no reliable D call. The CDR3 sequence is 13 residues long. V was pared by 5 bases and J by 0 bases, with 5 bases between. Germline V gene sequence: CDR1 MNHEY, CDR2 SMNVEV (reference sequence).

The V gene is TRBV5-1, the J gene TRBJ2-7, with 7 bases lining up with TRBD1. Looked up from germline, CDR1 is SGHRS and CDR2 is YFSETQ. The CDR3 covers 13 residues. V was pared by 6 bases and J by 3 bases, with 6 bases of the junction left unmatched. DNA for the CDR3: TGCGCCAGCACCCGGACAGGCAACTACGAGCAGTACTTC. Translated, it gives CASTRTGNYEQYF.

With regard to this clone: The sample contains more than one DNA sequence encoding this CDR3. The rearrangement links TRBV11-2 to TRBJ2-7; the D gene is possibly TRBD1 (6 bases). Trimming pared 6 bases from V and 3 bases from J, leaving 9 bases between. This CDR3 has 12 amino acids. Germline CDR1 and CDR2: SGHAT and FQNNGV. In nucleotides, the CDR3 is TGTGCCAGCAGTTTACAGGGCTACGAGCAGTACTTC. Encoded protein: CASSLQGYEQYF.

This chain links TRBV4-1 with TRBJ2-5; D is perhaps TRBD1 or TRBD2 (5 bases each). V lost 1 base to trimming and J lost 0 bases, with 9 bases between them. Per the germline V gene, CDR1 is MGHRA and CDR2 is YSYEKL. The CDR3 runs to 15 residues. CDR3 amino acids: CASSQVEGYQETQYF. In nucleotides, the CDR3 is TGCGCCAGCAGCCAAGTTGAGGGGTACCAAGAGACCCAGTACTTC.

The rearrangement joins TRBV4-1 to TRBJ2-2; D gene ambiguous. Trimming took off 0 bases at V and 1 base at J, with 12 bases between the two ends. Germline V lookup: CDR1 MGHRA, CDR2 YSYEKL. This CDR3 region has 17 residues. This chain's CDR3 is CASSQDRLGMNTGELFF. The CDR3 DNA reads as TGCGCCAGCAGCCAAGATCGGTTAGGGATGAACACCGGGGAGCTGTTTTTT.

The J gene is TRBJ2-3, the V gene TRBV28; 9 bases line up with TRBD1. The CDR3 consists of 15 residues. Germline assignment: CDR1 MDHEN and CDR2 SYDVKM. Losses at the gene ends were 2 bases for V and 4 bases for J; bases not matched to a gene: 4. The CDR3 bases are TGTGCCAGCAGTTTAGGGGGACAGGGTGCAGATACGCAGTATTTT. Its translation is CASSLGGQGADTQYF.

V gene TRBV5-4 combines with J gene TRBJ2-7; 10 nucleotides match TRBD2. This CDR3 contains 13 residues. V shed 6 bases, J shed 6 bases, and the junction held 6 bases outside the gene matches. Germline CDR1 is SGHNT and CDR2 is YYREEE (reference sequence). This CDR3 is CASNPSGSTEQYF. The CDR3 DNA reads as TGTGCCAGCAATCCTAGCGGGAGTACCGAGCAGTACTTC.

The genes are TRBV5-1 and TRBJ2-1; TRBD2 aligns across 8 bases. V was clipped by 4 bases and J by 10 bases; unmatched bases: 10. Germline CDR1 is SGHRS and CDR2 is YFSETQ. The CDR3 has 14 amino acids. The CDR3 bases are TGCGCCAGCAGCCCTTTAGCGGGGCAAGGGGAGCAGTTCTTC. The encoded protein is CASSPLAGQGEQFF.

There are a few counts of this clone. The J gene is TRBJ2-7, the V gene TRBV18; the match to TRBD2 covers 14 bases. Germline trimming cut 3 bases from V and 5 bases from J; bases unmatched to any gene: 6. This CDR3 region has 16 residues. Per the germline V gene, CDR1 is KGHSH and CDR2 is LQKENI. Here the CDR3 DNA reads TGTGCCAGCTCACCGGGACTAGCGGGAGCTTGGAACGAGCAGTACTTC. This sequence encodes CASSPGLAGAWNEQYF.

This clone was observed a single time. J is TRBJ2-7 and V is TRBV28, with 8 bases matching TRBD1. The CDR3 runs 14 residues. The V gene's germline CDR1 is MDHEN and CDR2 SYDVKM. V gave up 2 bases and J gave up 6 bases; unmatched junction bases: 6. CDR3 in amino acids: CASSLTGQVGEQYF. Here the CDR3 DNA reads TGTGCCAGCAGTTTAACGGGACAGGTTGGCGAGCAGTACTTC.

About this clone: The sample contains more than one DNA sequence encoding this CDR3. The chain uses TRBV28 and TRBJ2-7, with 8 positions matching TRBD1. This CDR3 region has 13 residues. V shed 6 bases and J 4 bases; nucleotides not matched to a gene: 5. Germline CDR1 reads MDHEN; CDR2 reads SYDVKM. CDR3 in amino acids: CASSRTGPYEQYF. CDR3 nucleotide sequence: TGTGCCAGCAGCCGGACAGGGCCGTACGAGCAGTACTTC. The full variable domain, its missing parts supplied by reference TRBV28 and TRBJ2-7, is DVKVTQSSRYLVKRTGEKVFLECVQDMDHENMFWYRQDPGLGLRLIYFSYDVKMKEKGDIPEGYSVSREKKERFSLILESASTNQTSMYLCASSRTGPYEQYFGPGTRLTVT.

The sample holds a few counts of this clone. The V call is TRBV9, the J call TRBJ2-3, with D tentatively TRBD1 (5 bases). Germline loops: CDR1 SGDLS, CDR2 YYNGEE. The CDR3 extends over 13 amino acids. V was cut by 4 bases and J by 5 bases, with 11 bases left in between. CDR3 amino acids: CASSTPGIDTQYF. In nucleotides, the CDR3 is TGTGCCAGCAGCACGCCAGGGATAGATACGCAGTATTTT.

This clone showed up many times. The chain employs TRBV5-6 and TRBJ2-7, with D maybe TRBD1 (5 bases). Germline CDR1 SGHDT, CDR2 YYEEEE. V was pared by 3 bases and J by 2 bases, with 12 bases between. This CDR3 has 14 amino acids. The CDR3 nucleotides read TGTGCCAGCAGCTGGAGAAGGGGAACCTACGAGCAGTACTTC. This sequence encodes CASSWRRGTYEQYF.

The rearrangement links TRBV6-4 to TRBJ1-1, with 9 bases aligning to TRBD1. The length of the CDR3 is 16 residues. Per the germline V gene, CDR1 is MRHNA and CDR2 is SNTAGT. V gave up 2 bases and J gave up 3 bases; unmatched junction bases: 7. The CDR3 loop is CASSDQDRGKDTEAFF. In DNA, the CDR3 is TGTGCCAGCAGTGACCAGGACAGGGGAAAGGACACTGAAGCTTTCTTT.

This clone was counted between two and nine times. The genes are TRBV19 and TRBJ2-1, with D perhaps matching TRBD2 (5 bases). This CDR3 has 15 residues. CDR1 LNHDA and CDR2 SQIVND come from the germline V gene (reference sequence). V was clipped by 3 bases and J by 3 bases, with 12 bases between them. The CDR3 DNA reads TGTGCCAGTAGTATGGGGTCCCGGGGCTACAATGAGCAGTTCTTC. Translation: CASSMGSRGYNEQFF.

The chain couples TRBV28 to TRBJ2-7; 11 nucleotides match TRBD1. CDR3 length: 19 residues. J was trimmed by 3 bases and V by 2 bases; bases with no gene match: 15. Germline CDR1 MDHEN, CDR2 SYDVKM. CDR3 DNA: TGTGCCAGCAGTTTAAGGACAGGGGGCATAGGATTGGGGAGCTACGAGCAGTACTTC. Translation gives CASSLRTGGIGLGSYEQYF.

V is TRBV19 and J is TRBJ1-5, with D hard to call. V shed 5 bases and J shed 4 bases, with 18 bases lying between them. Germline V gene data show CDR1 as LNHDA and CDR2 as SQIVND (reference sequence). The CDR3 sequence is 16 residues long. CDR3: CASSRAGGLGNQPQHF. The DNA for the CDR3 is TGTGCCAGTAGTCGGGCAGGAGGACTGGGGAATCAGCCCCAGCATTTT. Complete variable domain (other parts from reference TRBV19 and TRBJ1-5): DGGITQSPKYLFRKEGQNVTLSCEQNLNHDAMYWYRQDPGQGLRLIYYSQIVNDFQKGDIAEGYSVSREKKESFPLTVTSAQKNPTAFYLCASSRAGGLGNQPQHFGDGTRLSIL.

The gene calls are TRBV19 and TRBJ2-2, with a weak D call TRBD2 (6 bases). The V end was cut by 1 base, the J end by 13 bases, with 22 bases between. Per the germline V gene, CDR1 is LNHDA and CDR2 is SQIVND (reference sequence). The CDR3 totals 16 residues. The CDR3 nucleotides are TGTGCCAGTAGTATAGTTCGTGGAGGGAGTAGCAGTGGGCTGTTTTTT. It is translated as CASSIVRGGSSSGLFF.

The chain joins TRBV5-1 to TRBJ2-7; 10 bases are shared with TRBD2. V was pared by 4 bases and J by 5 bases, with 9 bases of the junction left unmatched. The CDR3 is made up of 15 amino acids. Germline V gene data show CDR1 as SGHRS and CDR2 as YFSETQ. The CDR3 region is CASSPEASGRDEQYF. As DNA, the CDR3 is TGCGCCAGCAGCCCGGAGGCCAGCGGGAGGGACGAGCAGTACTTC.